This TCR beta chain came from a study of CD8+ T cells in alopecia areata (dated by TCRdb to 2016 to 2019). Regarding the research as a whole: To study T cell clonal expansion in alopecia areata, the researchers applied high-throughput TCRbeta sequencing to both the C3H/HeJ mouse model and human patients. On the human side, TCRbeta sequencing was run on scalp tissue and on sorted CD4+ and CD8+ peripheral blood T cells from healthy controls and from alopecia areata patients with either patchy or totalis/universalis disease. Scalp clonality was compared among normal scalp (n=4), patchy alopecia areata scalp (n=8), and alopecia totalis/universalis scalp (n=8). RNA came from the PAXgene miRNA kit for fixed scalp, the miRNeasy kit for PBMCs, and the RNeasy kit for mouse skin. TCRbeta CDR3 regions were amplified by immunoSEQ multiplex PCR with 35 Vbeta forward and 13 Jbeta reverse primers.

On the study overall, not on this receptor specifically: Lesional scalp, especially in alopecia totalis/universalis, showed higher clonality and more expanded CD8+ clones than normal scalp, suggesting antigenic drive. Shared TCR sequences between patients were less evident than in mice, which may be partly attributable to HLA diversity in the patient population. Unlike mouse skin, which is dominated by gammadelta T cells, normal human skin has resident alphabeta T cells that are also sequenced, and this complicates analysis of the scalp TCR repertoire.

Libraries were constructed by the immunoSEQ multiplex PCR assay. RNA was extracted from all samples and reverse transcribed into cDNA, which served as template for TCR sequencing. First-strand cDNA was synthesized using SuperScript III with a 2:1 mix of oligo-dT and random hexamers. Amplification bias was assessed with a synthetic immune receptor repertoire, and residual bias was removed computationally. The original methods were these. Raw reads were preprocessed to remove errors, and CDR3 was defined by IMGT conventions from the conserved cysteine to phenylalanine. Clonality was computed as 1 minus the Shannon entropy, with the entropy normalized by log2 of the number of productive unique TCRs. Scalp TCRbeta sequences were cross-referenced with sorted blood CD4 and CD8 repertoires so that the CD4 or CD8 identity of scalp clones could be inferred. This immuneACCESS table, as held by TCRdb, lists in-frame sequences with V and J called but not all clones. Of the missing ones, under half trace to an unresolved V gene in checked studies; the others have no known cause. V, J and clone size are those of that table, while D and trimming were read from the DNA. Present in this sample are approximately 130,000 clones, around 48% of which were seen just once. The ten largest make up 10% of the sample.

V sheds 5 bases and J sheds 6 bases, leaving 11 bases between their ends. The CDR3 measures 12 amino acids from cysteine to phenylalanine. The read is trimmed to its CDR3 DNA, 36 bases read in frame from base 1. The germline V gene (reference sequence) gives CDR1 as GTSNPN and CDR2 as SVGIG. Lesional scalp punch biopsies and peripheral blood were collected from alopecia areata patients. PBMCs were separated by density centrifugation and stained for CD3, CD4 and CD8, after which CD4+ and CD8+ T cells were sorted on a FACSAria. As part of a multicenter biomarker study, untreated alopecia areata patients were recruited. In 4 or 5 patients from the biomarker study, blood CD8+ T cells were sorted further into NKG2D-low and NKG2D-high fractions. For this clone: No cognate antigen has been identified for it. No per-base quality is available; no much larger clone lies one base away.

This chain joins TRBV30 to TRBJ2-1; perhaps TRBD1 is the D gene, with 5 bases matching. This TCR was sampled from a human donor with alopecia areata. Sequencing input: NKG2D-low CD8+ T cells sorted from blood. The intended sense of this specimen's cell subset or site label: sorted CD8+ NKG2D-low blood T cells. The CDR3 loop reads CAWSGISNEQFF. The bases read TGTGCCTGGTCAGGGATTTCCAATGAGCAGTTCTTC.